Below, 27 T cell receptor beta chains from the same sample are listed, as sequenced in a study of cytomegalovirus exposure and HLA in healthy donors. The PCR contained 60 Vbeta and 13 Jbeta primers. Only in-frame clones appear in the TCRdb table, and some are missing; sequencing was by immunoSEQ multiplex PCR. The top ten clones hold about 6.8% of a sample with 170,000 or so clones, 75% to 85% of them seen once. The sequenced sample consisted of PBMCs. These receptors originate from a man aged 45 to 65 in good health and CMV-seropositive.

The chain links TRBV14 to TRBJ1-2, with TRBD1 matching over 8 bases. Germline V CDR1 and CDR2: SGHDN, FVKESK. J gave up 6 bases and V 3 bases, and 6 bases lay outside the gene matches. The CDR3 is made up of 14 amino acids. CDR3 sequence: CASSHGQGGHGYTF. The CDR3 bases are TGTGCCAGCAGCCACGGACAGGGCGGGCATGGCTACACCTTC. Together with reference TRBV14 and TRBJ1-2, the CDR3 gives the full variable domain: EAGVTQFPSHSVIEKGQTVTLRCDPISGHDNLYWYRRVMGKEIKFLLHFVKESKQDESGMPNNRFLAERTGGTYSTLKVQPAELEDSGVYFCASSHGQGGHGYTFGSGTRLTVV.

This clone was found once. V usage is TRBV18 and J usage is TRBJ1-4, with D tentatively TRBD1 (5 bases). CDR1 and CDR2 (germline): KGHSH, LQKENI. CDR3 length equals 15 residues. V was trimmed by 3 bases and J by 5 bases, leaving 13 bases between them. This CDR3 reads CASSPGRGRNEKLFF. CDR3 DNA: TGTGCCAGCTCACCTGGTAGGGGCAGGAATGAAAAACTGTTTTTT.

CDR3 sequence reads: CASSLGGTTGEAFF. DNA of the CDR3: TGTGCCAGCAGCTTGGGGGGGACGACAGGGGAAGCTTTCTTT. The chain joins TRBV5-4 to TRBJ1-1; 7 positions agree with TRBD1. J gave up 8 bases and V 0 bases, and 7 bases lay outside the gene matches. The CDR3 sequence is 14 residues long. The germline V gene has CDR1 SGHNT and CDR2 YYREEE (reference sequence).

The CDR3 is CASSLGQGSYGYTF. DNA for the CDR3: TGTGCCAGCAGCTTGGGACAGGGGAGCTATGGCTACACCTTC. The chain combines TRBV5-5 with TRBJ1-2, with 8 bases lining up with TRBD1. The CDR3 extends over 14 amino acids. The trim removed 0 bases at V and 4 bases at J, leaving 2 bases unmatched. The germline V gene encodes CDR1 SGHKS and CDR2 YYEKEE (reference sequence). Full variable domain (missing parts from reference TRBV5-5 and TRBJ1-2): DAGVTQSPTHLIKTRGQQVTLRCSPISGHKSVSWYQQVLGQGPQFIFQYYEKEERGRGNFPDRFSARQFPNYSSELNVNALLLGDSALYLCASSLGQGSYGYTFGSGTRLTVV.

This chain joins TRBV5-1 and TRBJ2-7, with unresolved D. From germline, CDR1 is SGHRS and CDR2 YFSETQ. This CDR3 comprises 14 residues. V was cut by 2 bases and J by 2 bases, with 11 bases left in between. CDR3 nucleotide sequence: TGCGCCAGCAGCTTAGAGGCTACCGCCTACGAGCAGTACTTC. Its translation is CASSLEATAYEQYF.

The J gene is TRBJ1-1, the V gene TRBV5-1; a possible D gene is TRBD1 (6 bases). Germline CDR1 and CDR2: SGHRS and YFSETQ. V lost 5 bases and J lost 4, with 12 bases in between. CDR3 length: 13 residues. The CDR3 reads CASSTGPSTEAFF. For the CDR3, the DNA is TGCGCCAGCAGTACAGGGCCGAGCACTGAAGCTTTCTTT.

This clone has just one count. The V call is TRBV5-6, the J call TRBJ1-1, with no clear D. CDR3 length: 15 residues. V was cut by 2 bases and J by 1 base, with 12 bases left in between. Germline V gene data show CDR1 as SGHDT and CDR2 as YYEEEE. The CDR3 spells CASSFPGRENTEAFF. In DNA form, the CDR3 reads TGTGCCAGCAGCTTCCCCGGACGGGAGAACACTGAAGCTTTCTTT.

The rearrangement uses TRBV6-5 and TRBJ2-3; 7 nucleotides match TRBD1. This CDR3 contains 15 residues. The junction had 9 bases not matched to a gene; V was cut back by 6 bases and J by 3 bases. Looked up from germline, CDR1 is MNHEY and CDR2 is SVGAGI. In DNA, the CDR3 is TGTGCCAGCAGCGCACGGGACAGTCGGACAGATACGCAGTATTTT. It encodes CASSARDSRTDTQYF.

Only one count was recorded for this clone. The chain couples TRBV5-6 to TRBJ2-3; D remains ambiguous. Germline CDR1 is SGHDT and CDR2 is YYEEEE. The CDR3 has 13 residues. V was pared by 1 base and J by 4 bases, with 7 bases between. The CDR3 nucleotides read TGTGCCAGCAGCTTGTACGGTGCAGATACGCAGTATTTT. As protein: CASSLYGADTQYF.

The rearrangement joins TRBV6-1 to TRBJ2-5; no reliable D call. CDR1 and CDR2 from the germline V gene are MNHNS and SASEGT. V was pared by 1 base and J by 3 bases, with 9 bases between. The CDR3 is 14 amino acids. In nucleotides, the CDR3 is TGTGCCAGCAGTGAAGGGCGGATAAAAGAGACCCAGTACTTC. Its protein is CASSEGRIKETQYF.

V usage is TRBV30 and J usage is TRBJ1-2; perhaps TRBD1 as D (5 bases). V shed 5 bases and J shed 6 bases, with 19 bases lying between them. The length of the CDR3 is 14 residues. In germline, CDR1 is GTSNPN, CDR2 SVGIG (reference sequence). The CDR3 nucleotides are TGTGCCTGGGCGGACACATACCTACGGAATGGCTACACCTTC. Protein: CAWADTYLRNGYTF.

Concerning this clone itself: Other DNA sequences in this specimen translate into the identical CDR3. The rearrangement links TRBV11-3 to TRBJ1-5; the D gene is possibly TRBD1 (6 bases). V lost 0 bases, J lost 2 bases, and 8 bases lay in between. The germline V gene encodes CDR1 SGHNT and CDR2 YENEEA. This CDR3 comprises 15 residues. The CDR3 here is CASSLDSGGNQPQHF. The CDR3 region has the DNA TGTGCCAGCAGCTTAGATTCAGGGGGCAATCAGCCCCAGCATTTT.

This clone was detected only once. CDR3 nucleotides: TGTGCCAGCAGCGACGGACTAGCGCGTACAGATACGCAGTATTTT. This gives the protein CASSDGLARTDTQYF. The rearrangement joins TRBV7-9 to TRBJ2-3, with 9 bases identical to TRBD2. This CDR3 is built from 15 residues. Germline CDR1 and CDR2: SEHNR and FQNEAQ (reference sequence). Losses at the gene ends were 5 bases for V and 3 bases for J; bases not matched to a gene: 6.

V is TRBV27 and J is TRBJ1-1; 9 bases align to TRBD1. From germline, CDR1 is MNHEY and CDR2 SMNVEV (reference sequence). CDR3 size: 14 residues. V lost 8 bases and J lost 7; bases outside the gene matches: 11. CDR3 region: CASRTGQGLNEAFF. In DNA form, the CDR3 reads TGTGCCAGCCGTACAGGACAGGGGCTAAATGAAGCTTTCTTT.

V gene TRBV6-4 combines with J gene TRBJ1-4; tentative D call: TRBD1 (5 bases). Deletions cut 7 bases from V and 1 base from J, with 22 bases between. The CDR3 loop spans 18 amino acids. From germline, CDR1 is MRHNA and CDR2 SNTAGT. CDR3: CASNLGQARVRTNEKLFF. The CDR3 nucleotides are TGTGCCAGCAACCTGGGGCAGGCTCGGGTAAGAACTAATGAAAAACTGTTTTTT.

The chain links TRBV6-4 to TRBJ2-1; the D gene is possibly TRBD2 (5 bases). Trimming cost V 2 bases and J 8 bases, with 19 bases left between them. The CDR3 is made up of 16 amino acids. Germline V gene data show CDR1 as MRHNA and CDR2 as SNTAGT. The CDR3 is CASSDKASPSRHEQFF. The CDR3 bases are TGTGCCAGCAGTGACAAGGCTAGCCCGAGTCGCCATGAGCAGTTCTTC.

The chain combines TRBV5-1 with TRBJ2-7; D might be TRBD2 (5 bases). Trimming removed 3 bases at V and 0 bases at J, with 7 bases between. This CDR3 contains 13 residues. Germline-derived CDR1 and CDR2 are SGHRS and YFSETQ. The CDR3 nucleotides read TGCGCCAGCAGCTACGGGAACTCCTACGAGCAGTACTTC. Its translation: CASSYGNSYEQYF.

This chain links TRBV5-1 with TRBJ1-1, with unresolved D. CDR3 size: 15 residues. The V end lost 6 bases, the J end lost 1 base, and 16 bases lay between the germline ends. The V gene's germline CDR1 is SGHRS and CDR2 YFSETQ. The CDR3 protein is CASTETGLRNTEAFF. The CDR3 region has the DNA TGCGCCAGCACCGAAACGGGGTTGAGGAACACTGAAGCTTTCTTT.

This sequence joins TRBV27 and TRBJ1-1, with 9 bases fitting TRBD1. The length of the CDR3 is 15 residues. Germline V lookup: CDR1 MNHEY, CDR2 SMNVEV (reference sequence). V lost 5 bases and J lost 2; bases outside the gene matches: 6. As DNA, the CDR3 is TGTGCCAGCAGTCCGAATACAGGGGGCAACACTGAAGCTTTCTTT. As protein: CASSPNTGGNTEAFF.

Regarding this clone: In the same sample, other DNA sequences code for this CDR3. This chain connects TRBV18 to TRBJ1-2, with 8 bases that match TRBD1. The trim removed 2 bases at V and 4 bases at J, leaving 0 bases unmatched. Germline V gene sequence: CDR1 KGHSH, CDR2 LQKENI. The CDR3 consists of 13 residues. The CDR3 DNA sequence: TGTGCCAGCTCACCAGACAGGGGCTATGGCTACACCTTC. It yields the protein CASSPDRGYGYTF.

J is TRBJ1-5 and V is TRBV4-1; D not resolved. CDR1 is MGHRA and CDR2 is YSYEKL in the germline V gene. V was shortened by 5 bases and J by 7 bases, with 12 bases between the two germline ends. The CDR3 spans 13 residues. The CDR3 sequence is CASSGEGGQPQHF. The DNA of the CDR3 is TGCGCCAGCAGCGGGGAGGGTGGACAGCCCCAGCATTTT.

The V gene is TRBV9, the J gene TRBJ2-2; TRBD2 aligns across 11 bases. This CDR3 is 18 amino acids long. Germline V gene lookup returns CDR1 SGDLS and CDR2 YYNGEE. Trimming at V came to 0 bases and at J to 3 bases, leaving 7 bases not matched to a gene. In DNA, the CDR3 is TGTGCCAGCAGCGTAGTGGCTAGCGGGGGGAGTGACACCGGGGAGCTGTTTTTT. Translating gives CASSVVASGGSDTGELFF.

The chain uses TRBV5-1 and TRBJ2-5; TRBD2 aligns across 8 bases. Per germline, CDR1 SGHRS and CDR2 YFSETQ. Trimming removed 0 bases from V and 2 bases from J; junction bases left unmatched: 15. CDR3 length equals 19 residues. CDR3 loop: CASSLALLGVAGTQETQYF. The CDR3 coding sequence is TGCGCCAGCAGCTTGGCCCTGTTGGGGGTAGCGGGGACACAAGAGACCCAGTACTTC.

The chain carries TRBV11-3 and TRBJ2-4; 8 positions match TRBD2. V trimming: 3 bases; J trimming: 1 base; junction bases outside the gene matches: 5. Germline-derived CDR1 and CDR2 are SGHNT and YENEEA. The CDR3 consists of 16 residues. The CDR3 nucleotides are TGTGCCAGCAGCTTTGAGAGCGGGGGTGCCAAAAACATTCAGTACTTC. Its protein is CASSFESGGAKNIQYF.

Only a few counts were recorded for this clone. CDR3 DNA: TGTGCCAGCAGCTCTAGGGACAGTTACTACGAGCAGTACTTC. Its translation is CASSSRDSYYEQYF. This rearrangement joins TRBV7-9 to TRBJ2-7; 7 nucleotides line up with TRBD1. CDR3 size: 14 residues. The trim removed 4 bases at V and 3 bases at J, leaving 6 bases unmatched. Germline V gives CDR1 SEHNR, CDR2 FQNEAQ (reference sequence).

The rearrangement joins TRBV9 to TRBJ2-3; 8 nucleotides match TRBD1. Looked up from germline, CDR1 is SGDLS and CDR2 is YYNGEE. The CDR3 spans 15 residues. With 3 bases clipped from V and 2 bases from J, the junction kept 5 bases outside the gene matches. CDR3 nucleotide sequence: TGTGCCAGCAGCGGGGGACAGGAGTTCACAGATACGCAGTATTTT. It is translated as CASSGGQEFTDTQYF.

The CDR3 is CASSPWTASTDTQYF. The CDR3 DNA sequence: TGTGCCAGCAGCCCCTGGACAGCCAGCACAGATACGCAGTATTTT. The V gene is TRBV7-9, the J gene TRBJ2-3; tentatively, D is TRBD1 (6 bases). The germline V and J ends were trimmed by 5 bases and 0 bases, with 12 bases remaining between them. Germline CDR1 and CDR2: SEHNR and FQNEAQ (reference sequence). The CDR3 extends over 15 amino acids.